Following are 23 T cell receptor beta chains from one sample sequenced in a study of cytomegalovirus exposure and HLA in healthy donors. Sequenced by immunoSEQ multiplex PCR; TCRdb stores in-frame clones only, minus some. The sample lists under 150,000 clones, 88% occurring once. The source material was PBMCs. Every receptor here comes from a woman aged 18-29 years in good health and CMV-seropositive.

The chain recombines TRBV4-2 with TRBJ2-1; 12 bases agree with TRBD2. The J segment lost 4 bases and the V segment lost 0 bases, leaving 1 base of the junction unmatched. CDR3 size: 16 residues. Germline values: CDR1 LGHNA, CDR2 YNFKEQ. CDR3 region: CASSQELAGGYNEQFF. DNA for the CDR3: TGTGCCAGCAGCCAAGAACTAGCGGGGGGTTACAATGAGCAGTTCTTC.

The CDR3 protein is CASSRRGRAGTDTQYF. The CDR3 region has the DNA TGTGCCAGCAGCCGTCGAGGGAGGGCGGGGACAGATACGCAGTATTTT. The V call is TRBV11-2, the J call TRBJ2-3; TRBD2 agrees at 7 bases. The trim removed 5 bases at V and 3 bases at J, leaving 11 bases unmatched. Germline CDR1 reads SGHAT; CDR2 reads FQNNGV. The CDR3 loop spans 16 amino acids.

The chain links TRBV28 to TRBJ1-2; 10 bases line up with TRBD1. The CDR3 runs 15 residues. Unmatched junction bases numbered 5, after V lost 4 bases and J lost 3 bases. Germline V gene sequence: CDR1 MDHEN, CDR2 SYDVKM. CDR3 region: CASSSRTGGHYGYTF. The CDR3 DNA sequence: TGTGCCAGCAGTTCCCGGACAGGGGGGCACTATGGCTACACCTTC.

The chain recombines TRBV5-1 with TRBJ2-1; 7 positions match TRBD2. The CDR3 covers 14 residues. Germline V gene lookup returns CDR1 SGHRS and CDR2 YFSETQ. The J segment lost 9 bases and the V segment lost 4 bases, leaving 10 bases of the junction unmatched. CDR3: CASSPQREQVEQFF. The CDR3 DNA reads as TGCGCCAGCAGCCCGCAGCGGGAACAAGTTGAGCAGTTCTTC.

V and J are TRBV19 and TRBJ1-5; 8 bases map to TRBD1. V was clipped by 6 bases and J by 4 bases; unmatched bases: 8. The germline V gene has CDR1 LNHDA and CDR2 SQIVND (reference sequence). This CDR3 is 15 amino acids long. This CDR3 reads CASRKQGETNQPQHF. The CDR3 nucleotides are TGTGCCAGTAGGAAACAGGGGGAGACGAATCAGCCCCAGCATTTT.

The chain joins TRBV28 to TRBJ1-2, with no clear D. CDR1 is MDHEN, CDR2 SYDVKM, per germline. Trimming shortened V by 6 bases and J by 10 bases, and 18 bases separated the two germline ends. This CDR3 is built from 13 residues. As DNA, the CDR3 is TGTGCCAGCAGCTCCCCGGGTTTTACCTTCTACACCTTC. Its protein product is CASSSPGFTFYTF.

This chain joins TRBV7-2 and TRBJ2-7; 14 bases match TRBD2. V shed 0 bases, J shed 2 bases, and the junction held 6 bases outside the gene matches. Per germline, CDR1 SGHTA and CDR2 FQGNSA. This CDR3 has 18 residues. The CDR3 DNA follows: TGTGCCAGCAGCTTAGCGACTAGCGGGGGGGCCAACCCCTACGAGCAGTACTTC. It specifies CASSLATSGGANPYEQYF. Full variable domain (remainder filled in from reference TRBV7-2 and TRBJ2-7): GAGVSQSPSNKVTEKGKDVELRCDPISGHTALYWYRQSLGQGLEFLIYFQGNSAPDKSGLPSDRFSAERTGGSVSTLTIQRTQQEDSAVYLCASSLATSGGANPYEQYFGPGTRLTVT.

This chain joins TRBV18 and TRBJ1-5; D is uncertain. Trimming shortened V by 5 bases and J by 6 bases, and 8 bases separated the two germline ends. Germline V lookup: CDR1 KGHSH, CDR2 LQKENI. The CDR3 spans 12 residues. CDR3 DNA sequence: TGTGCCAGCTCAGAGAGTAGTCAGCCCCAGCATTTT. It encodes CASSESSQPQHF.

The V and J genes are TRBV2 and TRBJ2-3, with 8 nucleotides matching TRBD1. Germline V gene lookup returns CDR1 SNHLY and CDR2 FYNNEI. The junction had 5 bases not matched to a gene; V was cut back by 7 bases and J by 2 bases. The CDR3 spans 14 residues. The CDR3 region has the DNA TGTGCCAGCACCTCGCAGGGGGCCACAGATACGCAGTATTTT. Translating it yields CASTSQGATDTQYF.

Worth noting for this clone: The same CDR3 is also encoded by other DNA sequences in this sample. This rearrangement joins TRBV18 to TRBJ2-7; TRBD1 matches 9 bases. Germline lookup yields CDR1 KGHSH and CDR2 LQKENI. With 3 bases clipped from V and 1 base from J, the junction kept 1 base outside the gene matches. CDR3 length equals 14 residues. In nucleotides, the CDR3 is TGTGCCAGCTCACCCGGGACAGGGTCCTACGAGCAGTACTTC. Amino acids: CASSPGTGSYEQYF.

The gene calls are TRBV28 and TRBJ1-2; D perhaps matches TRBD1 (5 bases). The V gene's germline CDR1 is MDHEN and CDR2 SYDVKM. This CDR3 has 13 amino acids. V lost 6 bases and J lost 1, with 9 bases in between. The CDR3 loop reads CASSETDNYGYTF. CDR3 nucleotides: TGTGCCAGCAGCGAGACAGATAACTATGGCTACACCTTC.

The V and J genes are TRBV7-2 and TRBJ2-3; 12 bases align to TRBD2. The ends lost 2 bases at V and 1 base at J; junction bases unmatched: 4. The CDR3 loop spans 17 amino acids. The germline V gene has CDR1 SGHTA and CDR2 FQGNSA. CDR3 amino acids: CASSLWTSGVGTDTQYF. The CDR3 DNA reads as TGTGCCAGCAGCTTATGGACTAGCGGGGTAGGCACAGATACGCAGTATTTT. The variable domain in full, completed from reference TRBV7-2 and TRBJ2-3, reads GAGVSQSPSNKVTEKGKDVELRCDPISGHTALYWYRQSLGQGLEFLIYFQGNSAPDKSGLPSDRFSAERTGGSVSTLTIQRTQQEDSAVYLCASSLWTSGVGTDTQYFGPGTRLTVL.

The gene calls are TRBV2 and TRBJ2-2; 8 bases align to TRBD1. The CDR3 sequence is 13 residues long. Looked up from germline, CDR1 is SNHLY and CDR2 is FYNNEI. The trim removed 4 bases at V and 12 bases at J, leaving 7 bases unmatched. In DNA form, the CDR3 reads TGTGCCAGCAGTGGTGACAGGGGTGGAAAGCTGTTTTTT. It encodes CASSGDRGGKLFF.

The chain is built from TRBV28 and TRBJ1-2, with 8 nucleotides matching TRBD1. This CDR3 has 14 residues. Germline V CDR1 and CDR2: MDHEN, SYDVKM. V was clipped by 3 bases and J by 8 bases; unmatched bases: 8. This chain's CDR3 is CASSLAGNRGGYTF. The DNA for the CDR3 is TGTGCCAGCAGTTTGGCAGGGAACAGGGGGGGCTACACCTTC.

V and J are TRBV5-1 and TRBJ2-1; possible D gene TRBD2, 5 bases. The CDR3 consists of 14 residues. V was cut by 0 bases and J by 8 bases, with 12 bases left in between. The germline CDR1 and CDR2 sequences are SGHRS and YFSETQ. CDR3 coding DNA: TGCGCCAGCAGCTTGGGAGGGAACGGGGATGAGCAGTTCTTC. Encoded protein: CASSLGGNGDEQFF.

The chain employs TRBV11-2 and TRBJ2-7; D remains unclear. This CDR3 contains 12 residues. V was cut by 2 bases and J by 4 bases, with 6 bases left in between. The germline V gene encodes CDR1 SGHAT and CDR2 FQNNGV. CDR3 in amino acids: CASSLRGYEQYF. The CDR3 DNA sequence: TGTGCCAGCAGCTTACGAGGTTACGAGCAGTACTTC.

The chain recombines TRBV5-5 with TRBJ1-1; the match to TRBD1 covers 10 bases. The CDR3 loop spans 13 amino acids. Germline CDR1 reads SGHKS; CDR2 reads YYEKEE (reference sequence). Trimming cost V 0 bases and J 11 bases; bases outside gene matches: 4. The CDR3 DNA reads TGTGCCAGCAGCTTGGCCGCGGACAGGGGGGCTTTCTTT. Translation gives CASSLAADRGAFF.

In this sample, this clone turned up once. V and J are TRBV5-6 and TRBJ1-2, with TRBD1 identical over 8 bases. Germline CDR1 SGHDT, CDR2 YYEEEE. Trimming took 4 bases from V and 1 from J; bases not matched to a gene: 6. The CDR3 is 15 amino acids. CDR3 residues: CASSPTGGSNYGYTF. CDR3 DNA sequence: TGTGCCAGCAGCCCAACAGGGGGAAGTAACTATGGCTACACCTTC.

V gene TRBV18 combines with J gene TRBJ2-2; the match to TRBD1 covers 7 bases. CDR1 KGHSH and CDR2 LQKENI come from the germline V gene. With 3 bases clipped from V and 3 bases from J, the junction kept 4 bases outside the gene matches. The CDR3 loop spans 15 amino acids. The chain's CDR3 is CASSPTTGYTGELFF. CDR3 in DNA: TGTGCCAGCTCACCGACGACAGGGTACACCGGGGAGCTGTTTTTT. Drawing the rest from reference TRBV18 and TRBJ2-2, the complete variable domain is NAGVMQNPRHLVRRRGQEARLRCSPMKGHSHVYWYRQLPEEGLKFMVYLQKENIIDESGMPKERFSAEFPKEGPSILRIQQVVRGDSAAYFCASSPTTGYTGELFFGEGSRLTVL.

The genes are TRBV5-1 and TRBJ1-1; D call uncertain. The CDR3 has 14 amino acids. Trimming removed 0 bases at V and 0 bases at J, with 6 bases between. Germline V gene sequence: CDR1 SGHRS, CDR2 YFSETQ. CDR3 DNA sequence: TGCGCCAGCAGCTTGGGTCCAGTGAACACTGAAGCTTTCTTT. Amino acids: CASSLGPVNTEAFF.

The rearrangement uses TRBV19 and TRBJ2-5; TRBD1 matches at 8 bases. This CDR3 is built from 14 residues. The germline V gene encodes CDR1 LNHDA and CDR2 SQIVND (reference sequence). V lost 0 bases to trimming and J lost 7 bases; unmatched junction nucleotides: 4. The CDR3 sequence is CASSIDWTGRTQYF. The CDR3 DNA reads as TGTGCCAGTAGTATAGACTGGACAGGGAGGACCCAGTACTTC.

Comment on this clone: An end of the junction differs from the germline gene, which may be a read error. The genes are TRBV18 and TRBJ2-1, with 8 bases that match TRBD1. This CDR3 contains 15 residues. CDR1 is KGHSH, CDR2 LQKENI, per germline. The CDR3 nucleotides read TGTGCCAGCTCCCCACCGGGACAGGCTTTCAATGAGCAGTTCTTC. Translating it yields CASSPPGQAFNEQFF. The variable domain in full, with the rest retrieved from reference TRBV18 and TRBJ2-1, is NAGVMQNPRHLVRRRGQEARLRCSPMKGHSHVYWYRQLPEEGLKFMVYLQKENIIDESGMPKERFSAEFPKEGPSILRIQQVVRGDSAAYFCASSPPGQAFNEQFFGPGTRLTVL.

The sample holds one count of this clone. The V and J genes are TRBV6-1 and TRBJ2-7; tentatively, D is TRBD2 (6 bases). Germline CDR1 reads MNHNS; CDR2 reads SASEGT. V lost 0 bases to trimming and J lost 6 bases, with 24 bases between them. The CDR3 has 18 amino acids. The CDR3 bases are TGTGCCAGCAGTGAAGCTTTCTCTCAAGCGGGTTATGAGAGCGAGCAGTACTTC. Translated: CASSEAFSQAGYESEQYF.